The present entry profiles one T cell receptor beta chain with its context. The repertoire was sequenced with immunoSEQ multiplex PCR; TCRdb's copy has only in-frame clones and lacks some. The sample shows 100,000 to 150,000 clones, roughly 84% of them seen only once. CDR3 size: 15 residues. V was pared by 3 bases and J by 4 bases, with 15 bases between. CDR1 is MNHNS, CDR2 SASEGT, per germline. The sample originates from a study of control samples from healthy donors and cancer patients. Sequencing was performed on blood. The source is a man aged 35 to 55 in good health. The chain has TRBV6-1 and TRBJ1-2; a possible D gene is TRBD1 (5 bases). The chain's CDR3 is CASSEQLAGGYGYTF. CDR3 bases: TGTGCCAGCAGTGAGCAGCTTGCCGGGGGCTATGGCTACACCTTC.